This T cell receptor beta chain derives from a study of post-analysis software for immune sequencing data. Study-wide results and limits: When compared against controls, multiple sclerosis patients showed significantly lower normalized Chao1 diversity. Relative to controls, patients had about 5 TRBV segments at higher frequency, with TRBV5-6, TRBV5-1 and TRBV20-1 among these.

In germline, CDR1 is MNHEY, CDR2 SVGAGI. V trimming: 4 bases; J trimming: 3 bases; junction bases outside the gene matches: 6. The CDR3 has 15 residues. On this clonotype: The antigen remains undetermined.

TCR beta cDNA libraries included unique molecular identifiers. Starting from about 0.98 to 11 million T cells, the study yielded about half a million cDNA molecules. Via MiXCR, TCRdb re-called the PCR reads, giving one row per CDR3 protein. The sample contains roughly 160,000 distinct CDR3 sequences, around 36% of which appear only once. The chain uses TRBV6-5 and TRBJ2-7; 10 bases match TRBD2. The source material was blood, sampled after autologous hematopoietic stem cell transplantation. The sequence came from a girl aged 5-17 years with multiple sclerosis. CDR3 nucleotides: TGTGCCAGCAGTTCCCCGGGACTAGCGCGCTACGAGCAGTACTTC. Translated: CASSSPGLARYEQYF.